These 30 T cell receptor beta chains came from one sample sequenced in a study of shared clonotypes between healthy human individuals. CD45RO-negative cells were positively selected for CCR7, leaving out terminally differentiated effector memory CD45RA+ cells. TCRdb's copy holds only in-frame clones and misses some; the assay was immunoSEQ multiplex PCR. The top ten clones hold about 1.8% of a sample with about 2.2 million clones, roughly 91% of them seen once. The specimen was naive CD8+ T cells from PBMCs. The receptors stem from a man younger than 30 in good health. Some clones in this sample may be carry-over from other donors' samples.

A note on this clone: This CDR3 is also generated by other DNA sequences in the sample. The chain uses TRBV15 and TRBJ1-4; no clear D gene. V lost 5 bases, J lost 1 base, and 5 bases lay in between. Germline V gene lookup returns CDR1 LNHNV and CDR2 YYDKDF (reference sequence). The CDR3 consists of 13 residues. The CDR3 region has the DNA TGTGCCACCAGCCGGGTAACTAATGAAAAACTGTTTTTT. Translating gives CATSRVTNEKLFF.

This clone was seen only once. This sequence joins TRBV27 and TRBJ1-5; D unclear. The CDR3 extends over 14 amino acids. Germline V gene sequence: CDR1 MNHEY, CDR2 SMNVEV (reference sequence). V was clipped by 0 bases and J by 5 bases, with 8 bases between them. CDR3 sequence (DNA): TGTGCCAGCAGTTTATCCAGAGCTGATCAGCCCCAGCATTTT. Translating gives CASSLSRADQPQHF.

DNA for the CDR3: TGTGCCATCGGGCTAGCGGGAGATGAGGTCACAAAGACCCAGTACTTC. Residues: CAIGLAGDEVTKTQYF. V gene TRBV10-3 combines with J gene TRBJ2-5; the match to TRBD2 covers 10 bases. The CDR3 consists of 16 residues. Germline CDR1 and CDR2: ENHRY and SYGVKD. V trimming: 8 bases; J trimming: 6 bases; junction bases outside the gene matches: 15.

The CDR3 sequence is CASSLEDGMPGELFF. The DNA for the CDR3 is TGTGCCAGCAGCTTAGAGGACGGTATGCCCGGGGAGCTGTTTTTT. The chain carries TRBV7-9 and TRBJ2-2; no reliable D call. V was cut by 1 base and J by 6 bases, with 12 bases left in between. This CDR3 has 15 amino acids. Germline V gene data show CDR1 as SEHNR and CDR2 as FQNEAQ (reference sequence).

J is TRBJ2-5 and V is TRBV25-1, with D perhaps TRBD2 (5 bases). The DNA end is more similar to TRBJ2-7, so the J call may be wrong. CDR1 and CDR2 from the germline V gene are MGHDK and SYGVNS. The CDR3 is made up of 14 amino acids. The CDR3 region is CASSESGDRAEQYF. DNA of the CDR3: TGTGCCAGCAGTGAGTCCGGGGATAGGGCCGAGCAGTACTTC.

The chain uses TRBV4-3 and TRBJ2-1, with a weak D call TRBD2 (6 bases). Germline values: CDR1 LGHNA, CDR2 YSLEER. V was clipped by 4 bases and J by 6 bases, with 19 bases between them. This CDR3 has 16 amino acids. The DNA for the CDR3 is TGCGCCAGCAGCCCGCGGGACTCCGGTATGGCCAATGAGCAGTTCTTC. Amino acid sequence: CASSPRDSGMANEQFF.

This rearrangement joins TRBV7-9 to TRBJ2-7; D remains ambiguous. The CDR3 is 12 residues long. Germline V CDR1 and CDR2: SEHNR, FQNEAQ (reference sequence). The V gene lost 0 bases and the J gene lost 6 bases, with 6 bases spanning the gap. CDR3 nucleotide sequence: TGTGCCAGCAGCTTAGCAAACCGCGAGCAGTACTTC. This translates into CASSLANREQYF.

The gene calls are TRBV9 and TRBJ2-6; D might be TRBD2 (5 bases). The germline V gene encodes CDR1 SGDLS and CDR2 YYNGEE. The CDR3 sequence is 16 residues long. The germline V and J ends were trimmed by 0 bases and 0 bases, with 7 bases remaining between them. The CDR3 here is CASSVAGYSGANVLTF. CDR3 nucleotide sequence: TGTGCCAGCAGCGTAGCGGGGTACTCTGGGGCCAACGTCCTGACTTTC.

The chain is built from TRBV30 and TRBJ2-7, with TRBD1 matching over 9 bases. V trimming: 2 bases; J trimming: 5 bases; junction bases outside the gene matches: 10. From germline, CDR1 is GTSNPN and CDR2 SVGIG (reference sequence). The CDR3 has 15 amino acids. DNA of the CDR3: TGTGCCTGGAGTCCACGGACAGGGGAGTTCCACGAGCAGTACTTC. Translation gives CAWSPRTGEFHEQYF.

This rearrangement joins TRBV10-1 to TRBJ1-1, with D perhaps matching TRBD1 (6 bases). The V and J ends lost 7 bases and 5 bases respectively, with 11 bases between them. The CDR3 is 12 amino acids. CDR1 and CDR2 from the germline V gene are WNHNN and SYGVQD (reference sequence). This CDR3 reads CASTGTGTEAFF. In nucleotides, the CDR3 is TGCGCCAGCACCGGTACAGGGACTGAAGCTTTCTTT.

The V and J genes are TRBV7-6 and TRBJ2-7; no definite D call. This CDR3 is 12 amino acids long. Between the trimmed V and J ends, which lost 4 bases and 4 bases, there was a span of 8 bases. Germline V CDR1 and CDR2: SGHVS, FNYEAQ. CDR3 coding DNA: TGTGCCAGCAGCTCTGGGGATTACGAGCAGTACTTC. Protein product: CASSSGDYEQYF.

This chain uses TRBV9 with TRBJ1-1, with 8 positions matching TRBD1. Looked up from germline, CDR1 is SGDLS and CDR2 is YYNGEE. J was trimmed by 4 bases and V by 3 bases; bases with no gene match: 8. The CDR3 length is 15 residues. This CDR3 is CASSDGQGMGTEAFF. The CDR3 DNA follows: TGTGCCAGCAGCGACGGACAGGGTATGGGCACTGAAGCTTTCTTT.

The genes are TRBV27 and TRBJ2-3; no clear D gene. Germline CDR1 reads MNHEY; CDR2 reads SMNVEV (reference sequence). The CDR3 covers 14 residues. Trimming left V 6 bases short and J 0 bases short, with 10 bases between. CDR3 amino acids: CASRGPSSTDTQYF. The CDR3 DNA sequence: TGTGCCAGCAGGGGCCCCTCTAGCACAGATACGCAGTATTTT.

The J gene is TRBJ2-7, the V gene TRBV13; D possibly corresponds to TRBD2 (6 bases). With 5 bases removed from V and 7 bases from J, the gap between germline ends came to 18 bases. The CDR3 runs 14 residues. Per germline, CDR1 PRHDT and CDR2 FYEKMQ (reference sequence). CDR3 coding DNA: TGTGCCAGCAGCCCCGGGCGGCGGGACGGGGAGCAGTACTTC. Amino acids: CASSPGRRDGEQYF. The full variable domain, in which reference TRBV13 and TRBJ2-7 provide the parts outside the CDR3, is AAGVIQSPRHLIKEKRETATLKCYPIPRHDTVYWYQQGPGQDPQFLISFYEKMQSDKGSIPDRFSAQQFSDYHSELNMSSLELGDSALYFCASSPGRRDGEQYFGPGTRLTVT.

In its sample, this clone was seen once. The rearrangement joins TRBV27 to TRBJ2-7; D is possibly TRBD1 or TRBD2 (5 bases each). Germline V gene sequence: CDR1 MNHEY, CDR2 SMNVEV (reference sequence). The CDR3 has 14 residues. The V and J ends lost 5 bases and 5 bases respectively, with 16 bases between them. CDR3 coding DNA: TGTGCCAGCAGTCTGAGCAGGGTCGGGGACGAGCAGTACTTC. Its translation is CASSLSRVGDEQYF.

The rearrangement links TRBV27 to TRBJ2-1, with 11 positions matching TRBD2. Germline values: CDR1 MNHEY, CDR2 SMNVEV (reference sequence). This CDR3 is 15 amino acids long. V trimming: 0 bases; J trimming: 9 bases; junction bases outside the gene matches: 4. Here the CDR3 reads CASSLSTSGKSEQFF. Written as DNA, the CDR3 is TGTGCCAGCAGTTTATCGACTAGCGGGAAGAGTGAGCAGTTCTTC.

The genes are TRBV27 and TRBJ1-4, with TRBD1 identical over 9 bases. Per germline, CDR1 MNHEY and CDR2 SMNVEV (reference sequence). The CDR3 is made up of 18 amino acids. J was trimmed by 0 bases and V by 3 bases; bases with no gene match: 8. CDR3 residues: CASSFSQGALSTNEKLFF. DNA of the CDR3: TGTGCCAGCAGTTTCTCACAGGGGGCCCTCTCAACTAATGAAAAACTGTTTTTT.

The V gene is TRBV6-1, the J gene TRBJ2-5, with 7 bases aligning to TRBD2. The J call may be wrong; the DNA end is better matched by TRBJ2-7. CDR1 and CDR2 (germline): MNHNS, SASEGT. The CDR3 loop spans 17 amino acids. The CDR3 sequence is CASSETPWASGTYEQYF. The CDR3 DNA is TGTGCCAGCAGTGAAACACCTTGGGCTAGCGGTACCTACGAGCAGTACTTC.

The rearrangement joins TRBV9 to TRBJ2-2; 11 bases fit TRBD2. From germline, CDR1 is SGDLS and CDR2 YYNGEE. The CDR3 sequence is 18 residues long. V shed 3 bases and J 0 bases; nucleotides not matched to a gene: 7. The CDR3 bases are TGTGCCAGCAGCGCCGGAGCGGGACTAGCGGCGAACACCGGGGAGCTGTTTTTT. It is translated as CASSAGAGLAANTGELFF.

The chain joins TRBV7-9 to TRBJ1-1; possibly TRBD1 for D (5 bases). With 6 bases removed from V and 0 bases from J, the gap between germline ends came to 8 bases. The CDR3 sequence is 13 residues long. Germline CDR1 SEHNR, CDR2 FQNEAQ (reference sequence). CDR3 coding DNA: TGTGCCAGCAGGACAGACATGAACACTGAAGCTTTCTTT. It encodes CASRTDMNTEAFF.

The chain employs TRBV7-2 and TRBJ2-7; 10 positions match TRBD2. CDR1 is SGHTA and CDR2 is FQGNSA in the germline V gene. The CDR3 contains 15 residues. V was pared by 2 bases and J by 3 bases, with 4 bases of the junction left unmatched. CDR3 nucleotide sequence: TGTGCCAGCAGCTTATATGGGACTAGCGTCTACGAGCAGTACTTC. Amino acid sequence: CASSLYGTSVYEQYF.

As regards this clone: This sample includes further DNA sequences coding for the same CDR3. This sequence joins TRBV9 and TRBJ2-5; D unclear. The CDR3 is 13 residues long. V lost 0 bases and J lost 4, with 7 bases in between. Germline loops: CDR1 SGDLS, CDR2 YYNGEE. CDR3 sequence (DNA): TGTGCCAGCAGCGTAGGTCGTGGAGAGACCCAGTACTTC. This encodes CASSVGRGETQYF.

V usage is TRBV5-4 and J usage is TRBJ1-3; D is unclear. Germline loops: CDR1 SGHNT, CDR2 YYREEE (reference sequence). V lost 4 bases and J lost 3, with 11 bases in between. CDR3 length equals 14 residues. CDR3 sequence: CASSPAPVGNTIYF. The CDR3 nucleotides read TGTGCCAGCAGCCCCGCCCCTGTTGGAAACACCATATATTTT.

V and J are TRBV4-1 and TRBJ2-5, with a possible D match to TRBD2 (6 bases). Between the trimmed V and J ends, which lost 4 bases and 1 base, there was a span of 10 bases. Germline assignment: CDR1 MGHRA and CDR2 YSYEKL. The CDR3 has 14 amino acids. The CDR3 is CASSRPGVQETQYF. The CDR3 nucleotides are TGCGCCAGCAGCCGACCGGGAGTCCAAGAGACCCAGTACTTC.

This chain joins TRBV4-1 and TRBJ2-1; the match to TRBD2 covers 11 bases. The germline gives CDR1 MGHRA, CDR2 YSYEKL. This CDR3 region has 17 residues. The J segment lost 6 bases and the V segment lost 1 base, leaving 8 bases of the junction unmatched. CDR3 bases: TGCGCCAGCAGCCAAGTTTTGGGACTAGCGGTCGGCAATGAGCAGTTCTTC. Protein: CASSQVLGLAVGNEQFF.

The chain is built from TRBV19 and TRBJ1-1, with 11 positions matching TRBD1. This CDR3 region has 14 residues. Losses at the gene ends were 5 bases for V and 5 bases for J; bases not matched to a gene: 4. CDR1 and CDR2 from the germline V gene are LNHDA and SQIVND (reference sequence). Written as DNA, the CDR3 is TGTGCCAGTAGTGTCGGGACAGGGGGTACTGAAGCTTTCTTT. It yields the protein CASSVGTGGTEAFF.

The V and J genes are TRBV5-1 and TRBJ2-1; D not certain. The germline V gene has CDR1 SGHRS and CDR2 YFSETQ. Trimming shortened V by 5 bases and J by 9 bases, and 15 bases separated the two germline ends. This CDR3 spans 13 amino acids. The CDR3 DNA reads TGCGCCAGCAGTGGGCCGGAATCTGGTGAGCAGTTCTTC. Amino acids: CASSGPESGEQFF.

To note about this clone: Other DNA sequences from this sample encode an identical CDR3 as well. The rearrangement uses TRBV9 and TRBJ2-7, with a possible D match to TRBD2 (5 bases). The CDR3 spans 14 residues. Germline V gene data show CDR1 as SGDLS and CDR2 as YYNGEE. V was clipped by 0 bases and J by 0 bases, with 7 bases between them. CDR3: CASSVGAGSYEQYF. CDR3 in DNA: TGTGCCAGCAGCGTAGGGGCGGGCTCCTACGAGCAGTACTTC.

The rearrangement joins TRBV11-2 to TRBJ2-1, with 10 bases matching TRBD2. This CDR3 contains 14 residues. The V and J ends lost 6 bases and 5 bases, in that order; junction bases with no gene match: 4. In germline, CDR1 is SGHAT, CDR2 FQNNGV. CDR3 coding DNA: TGTGCCAGCAGGAGTAGCGGGAGGAACAATGAGCAGTTCTTC. Protein: CASRSSGRNNEQFF.

The gene calls are TRBV11-2 and TRBJ2-1; no clear D gene. The CDR3 extends over 20 amino acids. V was cut by 0 bases and J by 0 bases, with 21 bases left in between. CDR1 and CDR2 (germline): SGHAT, FQNNGV. The CDR3 DNA is TGTGCCAGCAGCTTAGATAACCACGAAAGGCGGCTCGGCTCCTACAATGAGCAGTTCTTC. This sequence encodes CASSLDNHERRLGSYNEQFF.